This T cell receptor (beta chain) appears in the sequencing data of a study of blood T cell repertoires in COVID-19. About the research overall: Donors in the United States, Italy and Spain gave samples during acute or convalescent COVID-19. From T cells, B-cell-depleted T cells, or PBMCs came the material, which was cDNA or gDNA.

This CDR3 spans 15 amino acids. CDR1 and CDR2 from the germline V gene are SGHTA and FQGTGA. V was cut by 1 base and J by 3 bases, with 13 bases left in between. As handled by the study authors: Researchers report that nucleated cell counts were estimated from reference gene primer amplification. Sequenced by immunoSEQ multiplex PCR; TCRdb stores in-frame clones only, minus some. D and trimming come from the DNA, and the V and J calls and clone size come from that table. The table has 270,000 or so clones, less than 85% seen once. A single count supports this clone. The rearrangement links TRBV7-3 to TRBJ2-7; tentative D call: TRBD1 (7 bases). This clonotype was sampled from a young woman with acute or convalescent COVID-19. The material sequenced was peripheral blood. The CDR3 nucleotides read TGTGCCAGCAGCTTAATAGGCGGGACAGACTACGAGCAGTACTTC. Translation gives CASSLIGGTDYEQYF. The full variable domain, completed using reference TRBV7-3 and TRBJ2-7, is GAGVSQTPSNKVTEKGKYVELRCDPISGHTALYWYRQSLGQGPEFLIYFQGTGAADDSGLPNDRFFAVRPEGSVSTLKIQRTERGDSAVYLCASSLIGGTDYEQYFGPGTRLTVT.